The 6 T cell receptor beta chains below come from one sample, sequenced in a study of blood T cell repertoires in COVID-19. The protocol was immunoSEQ multiplex PCR, while the TCRdb copy is restricted to in-frame clones and leaves out a portion. Among about 15,000 clones listed, roughly four fifths were seen once. The sequenced material came from peripheral blood. Receptors originate from a human donor in a cohort sampled during active COVID-19.

A single count supports this clone. The chain's CDR3 is CASSIQGPKATADTQYF. CDR3 nucleotide sequence: TGTGCCAGTAGTATCCAGGGGCCAAAAGCAACCGCAGATACGCAGTATTTT. The chain has TRBV19 and TRBJ2-3, with a tentative D call TRBD1 (6 bases). The germline V gene encodes CDR1 LNHDA and CDR2 SQIVND (reference sequence). This CDR3 spans 17 amino acids. Trimming removed 3 bases at V and 4 bases at J, with 20 bases between.

The rearrangement uses TRBV5-4 and TRBJ2-5; D is perhaps TRBD1 (6 bases). In germline, CDR1 is SGHNT, CDR2 YYREEE (reference sequence). This CDR3 is 14 amino acids long. Trimming removed 1 base from V and 5 bases from J, with 12 bases in between. The DNA of the CDR3 is TGTGCCAGCAGCTTGAGTGGGGGCGGGGAGACCCAGTACTTC. This codes for CASSLSGGGETQYF.

DNA of the CDR3: TGTGCCAGCAGCTTAGTTCGGAGCGGAAACACCATATATTTT. This sequence encodes CASSLVRSGNTIYF. The genes are TRBV7-2 and TRBJ1-3, with D unclear. The CDR3 totals 14 residues. Germline loops: CDR1 SGHTA, CDR2 FQGNSA. V dropped 1 base and J dropped 4 bases, with 8 bases sitting between them.

V is TRBV3-1 (or the pseudogene TRBV3-2) and J is TRBJ1-1; no clear D. CDR3 size: 15 residues. Germline lookup yields CDR1 LGHDT and CDR2 YNNKEL (reference sequence). Trimming left V 0 bases short and J 1 base short, with 9 bases between. CDR3: CASSQEARPNTEAFF. For the CDR3, the DNA is TGTGCCAGCAGCCAAGAGGCTCGTCCGAACACTGAAGCTTTCTTT.

CDR3 DNA: TGTGCCAGCAGCCGGATACAGGGCTATGGCTACACCTTC. It translates to CASSRIQGYGYTF. This chain links TRBV12-3 or TRBV12-4 with TRBJ1-2; weak D call: TRBD1 (6 bases). V lost 6 bases, J lost 4 bases, and 12 bases lay in between. The CDR3 runs to 13 residues.

The chain is built from TRBV18 and TRBJ2-4, with D possibly matching TRBD2 (5 bases). Between the trimmed V and J ends, which lost 0 bases and 0 bases, there was a span of 12 bases. CDR1 and CDR2 from the germline V gene are KGHSH and LQKENI. This CDR3 has 17 residues. The CDR3 spells CASSPPNLAIAKNIQYF. CDR3 nucleotides: TGTGCCAGCTCACCACCGAACCTAGCAATAGCCAAAAACATTCAGTACTTC. The full variable domain, its missing parts supplied by reference TRBV18 and TRBJ2-4, is NAGVMQNPRHLVRRRGQEARLRCSPMKGHSHVYWYRQLPEEGLKFMVYLQKENIIDESGMPKERFSAEFPKEGPSILRIQQVVRGDSAAYFCASSPPNLAIAKNIQYFGAGTRLSVL.